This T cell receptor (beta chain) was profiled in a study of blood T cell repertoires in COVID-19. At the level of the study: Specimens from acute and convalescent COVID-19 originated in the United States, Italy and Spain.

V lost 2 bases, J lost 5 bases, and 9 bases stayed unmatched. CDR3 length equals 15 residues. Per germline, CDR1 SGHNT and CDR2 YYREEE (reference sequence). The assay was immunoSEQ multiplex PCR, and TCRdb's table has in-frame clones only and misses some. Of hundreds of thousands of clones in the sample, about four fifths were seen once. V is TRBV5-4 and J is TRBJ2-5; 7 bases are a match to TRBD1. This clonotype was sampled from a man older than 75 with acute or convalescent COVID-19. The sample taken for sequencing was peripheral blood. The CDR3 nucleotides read TGTGCCAGCAGCTTCACACAGGGGATACAGGAGACCCAGTACTTC. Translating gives CASSFTQGIQETQYF.